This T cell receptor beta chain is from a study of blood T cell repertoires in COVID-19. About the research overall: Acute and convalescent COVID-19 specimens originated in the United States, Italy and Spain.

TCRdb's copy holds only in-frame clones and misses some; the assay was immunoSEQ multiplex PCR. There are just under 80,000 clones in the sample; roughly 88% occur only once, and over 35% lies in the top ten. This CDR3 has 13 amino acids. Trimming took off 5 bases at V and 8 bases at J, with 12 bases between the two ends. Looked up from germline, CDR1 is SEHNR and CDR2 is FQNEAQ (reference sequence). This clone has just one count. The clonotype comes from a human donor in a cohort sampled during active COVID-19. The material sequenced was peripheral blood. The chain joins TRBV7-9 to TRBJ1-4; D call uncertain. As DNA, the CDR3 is TGTGCCAGCAGCCAACTAGAAGGGGAAAAACTGTTTTTT. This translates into CASSQLEGEKLFF.